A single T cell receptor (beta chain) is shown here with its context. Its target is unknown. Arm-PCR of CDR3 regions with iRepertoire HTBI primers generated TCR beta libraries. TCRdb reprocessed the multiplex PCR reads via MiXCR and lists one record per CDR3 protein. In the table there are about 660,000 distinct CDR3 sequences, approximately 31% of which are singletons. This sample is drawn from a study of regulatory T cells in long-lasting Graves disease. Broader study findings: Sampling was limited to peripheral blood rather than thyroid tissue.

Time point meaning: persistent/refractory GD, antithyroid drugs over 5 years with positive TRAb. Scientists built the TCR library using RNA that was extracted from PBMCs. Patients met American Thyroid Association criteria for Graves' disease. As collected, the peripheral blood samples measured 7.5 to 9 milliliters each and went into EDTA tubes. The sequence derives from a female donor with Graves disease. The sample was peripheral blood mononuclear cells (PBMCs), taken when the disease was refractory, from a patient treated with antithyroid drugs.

DNA for the CDR3: TGTGCCAGCAGCCAAAATCTAAATCCGAACACCGGGGAGCTGTTTTTT. Its translation is CASSQNLNPNTGELFF. The V gene is TRBV3-1, the J gene TRBJ2-2; D gene ambiguous. Trimming stripped 2 bases from V and 0 bases from J, with 10 bases between. The germline CDR1 and CDR2 sequences are LGHDT and YNNKEL (reference sequence). The CDR3 spans 16 residues.